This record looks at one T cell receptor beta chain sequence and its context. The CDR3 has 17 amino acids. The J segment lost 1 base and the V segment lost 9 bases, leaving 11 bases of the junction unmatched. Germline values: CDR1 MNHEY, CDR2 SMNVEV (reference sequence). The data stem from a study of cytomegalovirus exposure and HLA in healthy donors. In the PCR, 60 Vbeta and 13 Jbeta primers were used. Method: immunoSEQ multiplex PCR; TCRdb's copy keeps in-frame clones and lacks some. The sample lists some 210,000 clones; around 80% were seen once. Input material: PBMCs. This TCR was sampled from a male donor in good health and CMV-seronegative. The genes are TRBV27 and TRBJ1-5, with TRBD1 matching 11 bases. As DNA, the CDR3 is TGTGCCAGGAGATGGACAGGGGGCGCGGGAAGCAATCAGCCCCAGCATTTT. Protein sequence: CARRWTGGAGSNQPQHF.